This T cell receptor beta chain was identified in a study of HIV-infected patients and healthy controls. 450 to 600 ng RNA was reverse transcribed with alpha and beta constant-region primers. Each of the alpha and beta chains got its own library through chain-specific third strand synthesis with indices. One primer pair amplified all rearrangements per chain; each cDNA got molecular barcodes. In TCRdb, the 5' RACE reads were re-called with MiXCR into one record per CDR3 protein. The sample has about 5,500 distinct CDR3 sequences; roughly 8.5% are singletons. Germline V CDR1 and CDR2: SGHRS, YFSETQ. The V segment lost 5 bases and the J segment 5 bases; nucleotides outside the gene matches: 11. This CDR3 spans 15 amino acids. Follow-up blood was drawn about 14 weeks, roughly three months, after antiretroviral therapy began. The repertoire came from unfractionated whole blood and reflected all unsorted peripheral T cells.

The source material was blood, sampled during antiretroviral therapy. This receptor was obtained from an adult with HIV infection. The V gene is TRBV5-1, the J gene TRBJ2-5; TRBD1 agrees at 8 bases. The CDR3 sequence is CASSASGGREETQYF. The CDR3 DNA follows: TGCGCCAGCAGTGCTTCAGGGGGCAGAGAGGAGACCCAGTACTTC. The full variable domain, its missing parts supplied by reference TRBV5-1 and TRBJ2-5, is KAGVTQTPRYLIKTRGQQVTLSCSPISGHRSVSWYQQTPGQGLQFLFEYFSETQRNKGNFPGRFSGRQFSNSRSEMNVSTLELGDSALYLCASSASGGREETQYFGPGTRLLVL.